The rows below give T cell receptor beta chains drawn from one sample of a study of glioma-infiltrating T cells after dendritic cell vaccination. The repertoire was sequenced with immunoSEQ multiplex PCR; TCRdb's copy has only in-frame clones and lacks some. The sample includes just under 60,000 clones, approximately 83% of them seen just once. The specimen comprised blood, sampled after dendritic cell vaccination. The receptors here all came from a human donor with glioblastoma. Both conserved end residues are part of each CDR3. The D gene is left open where the match is weak. Size values are once, few and many counts, or a class for expanded clones, and some rows have none.

J gene | D gene | V gene | CDR3 length | clone size | CDR3 protein | CDR3 DNA
TRBJ2-5 | . | TRBV19 | 13 | . | CASSPRAGETQYF | TGTGCCAGTAGTCCCCGGGCGGGTGAGACCCAGTACTTC
TRBJ2-2 | TRBD1 | TRBV2 | 15 | few | CASVGDRGRTGELFF | TGTGCCAGCGTGGGGGACAGGGGCCGGACCGGGGAGCTGTTTTTT
TRBJ2-3 | . | TRBV6-6 | 15 | . | CASSPGVWSTDTQYF | TGTGCCAGCAGCCCGGGGGTCTGGAGCACAGATACGCAGTATTTT
TRBJ2-1 | . | TRBV9 | 11 | . | CASSGRNEQFF | TGTGCCAGCAGCGGCCGGAATGAGCAGTTCTTC
TRBJ2-1 | TRBD2 | TRBV4-1 | 14 | . | CASSQQGLAGTRFF | TGCGCCAGCAGCCAACAGGGCCTAGCGGGGACCCGGTTCTTC
TRBJ2-5 | TRBD1 | TRBV7-2 | 14 | once | CASSQGVGEETQYF | TGTGCCAGCAGCCAGGGGGTTGGAGAAGAGACCCAGTACTTC
TRBJ2-4 | . | TRBV5-1 | 15 | . | CASSLDQVSGSVQYF | TGCGCCAGCAGCTTGGATCAGGTGTCCGGTTCAGTTCAGTACTTC
TRBJ2-3 | . | TRBV4-1 | 16 | . | CASSHHGVPSTDTQYF | TGCGCCAGCAGCCACCACGGGGTACCTAGCACAGATACGCAGTATTTT
TRBJ2-5 | TRBD2 | TRBV7-2 | 18 | . | CASSLVPRLAGGKETQYF | TGTGCCAGCAGCTTAGTCCCCCGACTAGCGGGGGGGAAAGAGACCCAGTACTTC
TRBJ1-5 | TRBD1 | TRBV4-1 | 15 | few | CASSQPDRAGQPQHF | TGCGCCAGCAGTCAACCTGACAGGGCGGGACAGCCCCAGCATTTT
TRBJ2-3 | TRBD2 | TRBV5-1 | 16 | . | CASSPRDSGQSDTQYF | TGCGCCAGCAGCCCTCGGGATAGCGGGCAGTCAGATACGCAGTATTTT
TRBJ1-1 | . | TRBV5-4 | 13 | . | CASSLAGNTEAFF | TGTGCCAGCAGCTTGGCAGGGAACACTGAAGCTTTCTTT
TRBJ2-3 | . | TRBV7-2 | 13 | . | CASSSEGSDTQYF | TGTGCCAGCAGCTCGGAGGGGAGTGATACGCAGTATTTT
TRBJ2-1 | . | TRBV5-1 | 17 | . | CASSMRDVSGSYNEQFF | TGCGCCAGCAGCATGCGGGACGTTAGTGGTTCCTACAATGAGCAGTTCTTC
TRBJ1-1 | TRBD1 | TRBV5-6 | 15 | . | CASSLGTGGNTEAFF | TGTGCCAGCAGCTTGGGGACAGGGGGAAACACTGAAGCTTTCTTT
TRBJ2-7 | TRBD2 | TRBV6-1 | 14 | . | CASSRLAGDYEQYF | TGTGCCAGCAGTCGACTAGCGGGGGACTACGAGCAGTACTTC
TRBJ2-7 | . | TRBV25-1 | 11 | once | CASTEGYEQYF | TGTGCCAGCACCGAGGGCTACGAGCAGTACTTC
TRBJ2-7 | TRBD2 | TRBV19 | 15 | . | CASRLLAGPSYEQYF | TGTGCCAGTAGACTACTAGCGGGTCCATCCTACGAGCAGTACTTC
TRBJ1-2 | . | TRBV5-1 | 13 | . | CASSLAQGGGYTF | TGCGCCAGCAGCTTGGCCCAGGGAGGGGGCTACACCTTC
TRBJ1-5 | . | TRBV4-1 | 15 | . | CASRAYKDKNQPQHF | TGCGCCAGCAGGGCCTACAAGGACAAAAATCAGCCCCAGCATTTT
TRBJ2-5 | TRBD2 | TRBV5-4 | 16 | . | CASSSGLAGNKETQYF | TGTGCCAGCAGCTCCGGACTAGCGGGGAATAAAGAGACCCAGTACTTC
TRBJ1-4 | . | TRBV7-9 | 13 | . | CASSLSQGEKLFF | TGTGCCAGCAGCTTATCCCAGGGCGAAAAACTGTTTTTT
TRBJ2-1 | TRBD2 | TRBV7-2 | 17 | . | CASSFRTSGDTYNEQFF | TGTGCCAGCAGCTTTCGGACCAGCGGGGATACCTACAATGAGCAGTTCTTC
TRBJ1-1 | . | TRBV7-2 | 12 | . | CASSLEESEAFF | TGTGCCAGCAGCTTAGAGGAGTCTGAAGCTTTCTTT
TRBJ2-2 | TRBD1 | TRBV7-8 | 15 | . | CASRLVEGATGELFF | TGTGCCAGCAGACTGGTCGAGGGGGCCACCGGGGAGCTGTTTTTT